The entry below describes one TCR beta chain. Its antigen remains unidentified. This specimen comes from a study of cytomegalovirus exposure and HLA in healthy donors. Study outcomes and limitations: Three of the chains that were CMV-associated were confirmed in vitro to be specific for CMV antigens. Earlier analysis looked at TCR beta V segments, and most were productive about 87% or about 30% of the time.

Researchers ran the PCR with 60 Vbeta and 13 Jbeta primers. Assay: immunoSEQ multiplex PCR; the TCRdb copy retains only in-frame clones and omits some. Here the sample spans roughly 120,000 clones, approximately 82% being singletons. The TCR originated in a young man in good health and CMV-seropositive. The sample comprised PBMCs.

The CDR3: CASRKQGSGNTIYF. CDR3 in DNA: TGTGCCAGCAGGAAACAGGGTTCTGGAAACACCATATATTTT. The V call is TRBV7-4, the J call TRBJ1-3; TRBD1 is a possible D gene (6 bases). Trimming shortened V by 6 bases and J by 1 base, and 10 bases separated the two germline ends. This CDR3 is 14 amino acids long. Germline V lookup: CDR1 SGHVT, CDR2 SQSDAQ.